Below, 4 T cell receptor beta chains from the same sample are listed, as sequenced in a study of T cell repertoires in cytomegalovirus infection. TCRdb itself ran the reads through MiXCR, one entry per CDR3 protein. The data contain about 140,000 distinct CDR3 sequences, about 6.5% of them singletons. The sample taken for sequencing was PBMCs. These TCRs come from a human donor in good health (CMV status not recorded). Some clones in this sample may be carry-over from other donors' samples.

This clonotype was detected many times. The rearrangement joins TRBV2 to TRBJ2-7, with 9 nucleotides matching TRBD1. The germline CDR1 and CDR2 sequences are SNHLY and FYNNEI. V shed 8 bases, J shed 2 bases, and the junction held 10 bases outside the gene matches. The CDR3 spans 15 residues. The CDR3 sequence is CASAVDRGSPYEQYF. In DNA form, the CDR3 reads TGTGCCAGCGCGGTGGACAGGGGCTCCCCCTACGAGCAGTACTTC.

This clonotype came up many times. The chain carries TRBV25-1 and TRBJ2-5; D is uncertain. The germline gives CDR1 MGHDK, CDR2 SYGVNS. The CDR3 extends over 15 amino acids. V lost 2 bases to trimming and J lost 5 bases, with 15 bases between them. CDR3 amino acids: CASSEVGEFSETQYF. The CDR3 DNA reads as TGTGCCAGCAGTGAAGTTGGGGAATTTAGCGAGACCCAGTACTTC. Together with reference TRBV25-1 and TRBJ2-5, the CDR3 gives the full variable domain: EADIYQTPRYLVIGTGKKITLECSQTMGHDKMYWYQQDPGMELHLIHYSYGVNSTEKGDLSSESTVSRIRTEHFPLTLESARPSHTSQYLCASSEVGEFSETQYFGPGTRLLVL.

The chain couples TRBV20-1 to TRBJ1-4; 10 bases align to TRBD1. Germline assignment: CDR1 DFQATT and CDR2 SNEGSKA (reference sequence). The CDR3 is 13 amino acids. J lost 6 bases, V lost 5 bases, and 3 bases had no gene match. The CDR3 DNA sequence: TGCAGTGCTCCCGGGACAGGGGATGAAAAACTGTTTTTT. Its translation: CSAPGTGDEKLFF.

The chain recombines TRBV19 with TRBJ2-5; possible D gene TRBD2, 6 bases. The V and J ends lost 10 bases and 5 bases respectively, with 20 bases between them. Germline CDR1 and CDR2: LNHDA and SQIVND (reference sequence). The CDR3 is 14 residues long. This CDR3 is CATSIHGSRETQYF. The CDR3 coding sequence is TGTGCCACCTCGATCCACGGGAGCAGGGAGACCCAGTACTTC.